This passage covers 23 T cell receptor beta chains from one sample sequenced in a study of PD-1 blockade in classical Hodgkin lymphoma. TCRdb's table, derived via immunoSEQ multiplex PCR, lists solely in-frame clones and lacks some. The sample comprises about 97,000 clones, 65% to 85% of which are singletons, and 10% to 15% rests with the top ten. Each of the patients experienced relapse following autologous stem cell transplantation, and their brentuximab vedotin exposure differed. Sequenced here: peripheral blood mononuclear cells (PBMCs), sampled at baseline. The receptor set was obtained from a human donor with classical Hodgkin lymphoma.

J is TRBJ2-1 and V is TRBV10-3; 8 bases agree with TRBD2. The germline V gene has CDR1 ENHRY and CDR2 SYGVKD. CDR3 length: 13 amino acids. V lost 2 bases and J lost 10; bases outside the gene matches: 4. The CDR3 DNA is TGTGCCATCAGTGAGCGGGAGGGTTTCGAGCAGTTCTTC. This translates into CAISEREGFEQFF.

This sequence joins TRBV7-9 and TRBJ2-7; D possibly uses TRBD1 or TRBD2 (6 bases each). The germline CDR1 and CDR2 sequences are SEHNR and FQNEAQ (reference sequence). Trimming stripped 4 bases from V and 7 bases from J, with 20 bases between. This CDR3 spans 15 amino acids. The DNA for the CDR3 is TGTGCCAGCAGCTCGCCCCTCACGGGGGCCTGGGAGCAGTACTTC. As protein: CASSSPLTGAWEQYF.

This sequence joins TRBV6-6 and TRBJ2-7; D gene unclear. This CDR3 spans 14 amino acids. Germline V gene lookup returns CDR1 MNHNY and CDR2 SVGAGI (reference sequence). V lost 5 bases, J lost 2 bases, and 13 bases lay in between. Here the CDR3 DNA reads TGTGCCAGCAGTGATCCTAAGGGAACCTACGAGCAGTACTTC. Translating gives CASSDPKGTYEQYF.

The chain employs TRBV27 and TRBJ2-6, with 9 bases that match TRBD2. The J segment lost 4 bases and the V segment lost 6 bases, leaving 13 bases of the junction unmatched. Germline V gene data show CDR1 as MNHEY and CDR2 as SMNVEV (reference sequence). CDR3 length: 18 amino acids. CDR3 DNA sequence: TGTGCCAGCAGCCGCGGGGGGGGAGTCCCCACCGGGGCCAACGTCCTGACTTTC. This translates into CASSRGGGVPTGANVLTF.

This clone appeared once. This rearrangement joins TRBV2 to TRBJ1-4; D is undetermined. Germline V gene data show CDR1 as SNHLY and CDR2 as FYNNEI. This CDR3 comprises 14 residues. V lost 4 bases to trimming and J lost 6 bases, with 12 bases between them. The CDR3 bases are TGTGCCAGCAGTGTGGCCTTTGGGGATGAAAAACTGTTTTTT. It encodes CASSVAFGDEKLFF.

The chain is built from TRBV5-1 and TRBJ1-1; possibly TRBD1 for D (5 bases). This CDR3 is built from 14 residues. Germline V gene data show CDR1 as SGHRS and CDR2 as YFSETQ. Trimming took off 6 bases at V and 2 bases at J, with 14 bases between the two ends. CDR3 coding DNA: TGCGCCAGCAAAGGGGTCAGGGATAACACTGAAGCTTTCTTT. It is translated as CASKGVRDNTEAFF.

The DNA of the CDR3 is TGTGCCAGCAGTTCCAGGACAGGGACCTACGAGCAGTACTTC. This codes for CASSSRTGTYEQYF. The chain carries TRBV2 and TRBJ2-7; 8 bases match TRBD1. Per germline, CDR1 SNHLY and CDR2 FYNNEI. J lost 2 bases, V lost 5 bases, and 5 bases had no gene match. The CDR3 is made up of 14 amino acids.

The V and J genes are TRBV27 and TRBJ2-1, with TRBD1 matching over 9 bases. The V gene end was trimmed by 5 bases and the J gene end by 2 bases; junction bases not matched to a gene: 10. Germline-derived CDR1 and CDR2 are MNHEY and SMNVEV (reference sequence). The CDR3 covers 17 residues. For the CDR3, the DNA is TGTGCCAGCAGTCCACTTTCCACAGGGGGCGCCTACAATGAGCAGTTCTTC. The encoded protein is CASSPLSTGGAYNEQFF.

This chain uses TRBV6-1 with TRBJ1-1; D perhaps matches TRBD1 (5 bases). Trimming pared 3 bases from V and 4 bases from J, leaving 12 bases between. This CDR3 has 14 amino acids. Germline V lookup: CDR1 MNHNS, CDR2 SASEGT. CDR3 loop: CASSDWQGTTEAFF. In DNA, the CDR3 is TGTGCCAGCAGTGATTGGCAGGGCACCACTGAAGCTTTCTTT.

DNA for the CDR3: TGTGCCAGCAGTTCCCCGGGTTTAGAGACCCAGTACTTC. Its translation: CASSSPGLETQYF. The rearrangement uses TRBV28 and TRBJ2-5; D uncertain. The CDR3 length is 13 residues. Trimming took off 4 bases at V and 4 bases at J, with 10 bases between the two ends. Germline-derived CDR1 and CDR2 are MDHEN and SYDVKM.

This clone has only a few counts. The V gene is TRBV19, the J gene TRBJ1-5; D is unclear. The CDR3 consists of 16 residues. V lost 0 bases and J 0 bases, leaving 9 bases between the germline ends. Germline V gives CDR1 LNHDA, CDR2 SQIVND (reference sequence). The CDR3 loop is CASSIDPNLSNQPQHF. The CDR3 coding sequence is TGTGCCAGTAGTATAGATCCGAACCTTAGCAATCAGCCCCAGCATTTT.

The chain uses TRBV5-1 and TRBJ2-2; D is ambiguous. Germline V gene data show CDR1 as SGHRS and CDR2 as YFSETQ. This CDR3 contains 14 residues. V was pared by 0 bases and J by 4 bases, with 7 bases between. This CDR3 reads CASSLGLITGELFF. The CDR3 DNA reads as TGCGCCAGCAGCTTGGGACTCATCACCGGGGAGCTGTTTTTT.

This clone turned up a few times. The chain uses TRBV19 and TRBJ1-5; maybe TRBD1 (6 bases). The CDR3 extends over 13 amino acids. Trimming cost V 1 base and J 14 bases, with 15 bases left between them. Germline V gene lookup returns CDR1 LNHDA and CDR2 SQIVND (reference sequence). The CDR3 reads CASSIGTVPKEHF. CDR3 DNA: TGTGCCAGTAGTATAGGGACAGTGCCTAAGGAGCATTTT.

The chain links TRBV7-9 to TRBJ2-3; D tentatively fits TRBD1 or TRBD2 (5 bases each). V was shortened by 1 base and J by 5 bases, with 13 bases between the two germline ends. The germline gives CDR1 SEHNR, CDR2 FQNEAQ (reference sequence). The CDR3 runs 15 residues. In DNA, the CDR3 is TGTGCCAGCAGCTTAGGTTACGGGACGCAAGATACGCAGTATTTT. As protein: CASSLGYGTQDTQYF.

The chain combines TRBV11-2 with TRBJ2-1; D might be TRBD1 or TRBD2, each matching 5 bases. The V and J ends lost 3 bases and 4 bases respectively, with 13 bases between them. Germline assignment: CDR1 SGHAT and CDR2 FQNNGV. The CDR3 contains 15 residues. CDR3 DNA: TGTGCCAGCAGCTTTGAGGGGACCGTATACAATGAGCAGTTCTTC. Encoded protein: CASSFEGTVYNEQFF.

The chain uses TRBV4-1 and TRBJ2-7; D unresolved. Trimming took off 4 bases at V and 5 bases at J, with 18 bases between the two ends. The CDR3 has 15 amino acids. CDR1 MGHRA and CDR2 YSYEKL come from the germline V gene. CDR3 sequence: CASSPVSRNRHEQYF. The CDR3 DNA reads TGCGCCAGCAGCCCAGTCTCCAGAAACCGCCACGAGCAGTACTTC.

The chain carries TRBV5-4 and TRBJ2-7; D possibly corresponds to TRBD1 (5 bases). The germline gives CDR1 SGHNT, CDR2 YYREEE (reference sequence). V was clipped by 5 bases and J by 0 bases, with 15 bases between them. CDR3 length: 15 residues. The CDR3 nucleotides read TGTGCCAGCAGGCCACCGGGTGGGGCCTCCTACGAGCAGTACTTC. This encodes CASRPPGGASYEQYF.

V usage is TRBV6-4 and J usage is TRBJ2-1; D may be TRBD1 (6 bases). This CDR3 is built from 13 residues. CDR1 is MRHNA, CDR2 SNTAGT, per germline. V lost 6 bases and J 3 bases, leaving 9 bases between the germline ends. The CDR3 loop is CASRGGRYNEQFF. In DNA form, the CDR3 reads TGTGCCAGCAGAGGGGGACGCTACAATGAGCAGTTCTTC.

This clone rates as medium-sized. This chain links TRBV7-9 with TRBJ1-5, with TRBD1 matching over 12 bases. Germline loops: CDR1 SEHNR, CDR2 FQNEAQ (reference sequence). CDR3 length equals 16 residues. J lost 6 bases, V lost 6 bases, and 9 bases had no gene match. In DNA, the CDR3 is TGTGCCAGCAGTTTTGCCGGGACAGGGGGCACTCAGCCCCAGCATTTT. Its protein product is CASSFAGTGGTQPQHF.

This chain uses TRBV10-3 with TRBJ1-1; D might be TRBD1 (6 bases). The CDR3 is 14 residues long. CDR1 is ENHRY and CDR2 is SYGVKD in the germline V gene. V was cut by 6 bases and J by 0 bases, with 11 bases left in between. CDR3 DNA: TGTGCCATCAGGGAGACAGGATTGAACACTGAAGCTTTCTTT. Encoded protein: CAIRETGLNTEAFF.

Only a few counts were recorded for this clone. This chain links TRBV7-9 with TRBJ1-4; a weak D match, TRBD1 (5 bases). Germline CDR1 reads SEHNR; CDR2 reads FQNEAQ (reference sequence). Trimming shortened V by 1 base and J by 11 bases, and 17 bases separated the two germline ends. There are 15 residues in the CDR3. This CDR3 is CASSLVGRGRRKLFF. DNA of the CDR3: TGTGCCAGCAGCTTAGTCGGGAGGGGACGGAGGAAACTGTTTTTT.

This CDR3 reads CASSFRTGLGNEQFF. DNA for the CDR3: TGTGCCAGCAGTTTTCGGACAGGATTGGGCAATGAGCAGTTCTTC. The chain employs TRBV27 and TRBJ2-1; 7 positions match TRBD1. Per germline, CDR1 MNHEY and CDR2 SMNVEV (reference sequence). The CDR3 covers 15 residues. V gave up 3 bases and J gave up 6 bases; unmatched junction bases: 8.

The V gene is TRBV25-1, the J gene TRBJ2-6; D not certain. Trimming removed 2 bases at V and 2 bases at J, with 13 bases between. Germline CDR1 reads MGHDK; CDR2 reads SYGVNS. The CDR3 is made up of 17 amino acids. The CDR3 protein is CASSEGSGAPGANVLTF. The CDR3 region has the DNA TGTGCCAGCAGTGAAGGTTCAGGAGCTCCTGGGGCCAACGTCCTGACTTTC.